This T cell receptor beta chain was obtained from a study of cytomegalovirus exposure and HLA in healthy donors. Germline loops: CDR1 SQVTM, CDR2 ANQGSEA. The V and J ends lost 2 bases and 4 bases respectively, with 11 bases between them. The CDR3 covers 13 residues. This PCR relied on a set of 60 Vbeta primers and 13 Jbeta primers. Repertoires were generated with immunoSEQ multiplex PCR, while TCRdb's copy carries only in-frame clones and drops some. The table includes 100,000 to 150,000 clones, less than 90% detected once. Points on this clone: The antigen is not known. The sample contains more than one DNA sequence encoding this CDR3.

Study-wide results and caveats: Earlier analysis looked at TCR beta V segments, and most were productive about 87% or about 30% of the time. Cytomegalovirus association was listed for 150 to 200 TCR beta chains.

Source material: PBMCs. The sequence was collected from a man between 35 and 55 years old in good health and CMV-seronegative. This rearrangement joins TRBV29-1 to TRBJ1-1; no clear D gene. The CDR3 region is CSVEKGGGTEAFF. CDR3 DNA sequence: TGCAGCGTTGAAAAGGGAGGAGGCACTGAAGCTTTCTTT.